This TCR beta chain was recovered during a study of T-cell memory formation after mild COVID-19. Overall study results and limits: Clones that contracted from day 15 to 85 were balanced CD4/CD8, while later expanders leaned CD4+. The appearance of some responding clones in pre-infection memory suggested that cross-reactive memory joined.

Barcoded TCR alpha and TCR beta cDNA libraries with UMIs came from 5'RACE using constant-segment primers. TCRdb independently ran MiXCR on the 5' RACE reads; one entry per CDR3 protein. The sample has 150,000 to 200,000 distinct CDR3 sequences; more than 14% are singletons. Trimming took 3 bases from V and 6 from J; bases not matched to a gene: 4. The germline V gene encodes CDR1 MGHRA and CDR2 YSYEKL. The CDR3 runs 16 residues. Worth noting for this clonotype: The antigen remains unidentified.

The TCR was taken from an adult woman who had mild COVID-19 (a few samples of this study predate the infection). Cell type and time point are not known. This chain joins TRBV4-1 and TRBJ2-2, with TRBD2 matching over 13 bases. Sequencing used PBMCs or a T cell subset sorted from them (not recorded which). The CDR3 DNA reads TGCGCCAGCAGCCATACTAGCGGGGGGGCCTCCGGGGAGCTGTTTTTT. Protein product: CASSHTSGGASGELFF.